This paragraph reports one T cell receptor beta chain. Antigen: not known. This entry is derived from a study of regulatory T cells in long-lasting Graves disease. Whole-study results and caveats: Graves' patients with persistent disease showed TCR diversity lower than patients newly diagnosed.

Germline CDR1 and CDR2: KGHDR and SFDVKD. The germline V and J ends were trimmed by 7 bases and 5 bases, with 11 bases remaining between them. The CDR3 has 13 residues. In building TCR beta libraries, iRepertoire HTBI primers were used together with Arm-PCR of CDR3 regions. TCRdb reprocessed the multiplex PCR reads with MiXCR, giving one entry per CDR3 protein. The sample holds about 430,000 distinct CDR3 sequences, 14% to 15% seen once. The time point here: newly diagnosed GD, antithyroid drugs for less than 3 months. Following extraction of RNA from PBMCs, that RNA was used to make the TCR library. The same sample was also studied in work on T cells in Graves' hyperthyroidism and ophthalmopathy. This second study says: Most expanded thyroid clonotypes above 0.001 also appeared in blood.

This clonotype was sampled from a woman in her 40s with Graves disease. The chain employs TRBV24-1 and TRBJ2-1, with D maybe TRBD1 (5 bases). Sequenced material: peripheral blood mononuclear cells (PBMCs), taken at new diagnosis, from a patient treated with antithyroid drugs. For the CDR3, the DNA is TGTGCCACCAGGGGGCTCGAGCACAATGAGCAGTTCTTC. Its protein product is CATRGLEHNEQFF.